The 6 T cell receptor beta chains below all came from one sample that was sequenced in a study of CXCR3-negative and CXCR3-positive naive CD8 T cells. The libraries of TRB cDNA were prepared using 5' RACE with UMI labels. TCRdb re-called the 5' RACE reads and gives one entry per CDR3 protein, without DNA. The sample totals about 81,000 distinct CDR3 sequences. Material: naive CXCR3- CD8+ T cells from blood. Subset defined: CD45RO-CCR7+CD27+CD95- naive CD8+ T cells lacking CXCR3 (TNR3-). These receptors were obtained from a human donor in good health. Some clones in this sample may be carry-over from other donors' samples.

V gene TRBV19 combines with J gene TRBJ2-1; the TCRdb D gene call, TRBD1, has no DNA to confirm it. The CDR3 is 13 residues long. The germline V gene has CDR1 LNHDA and CDR2 SQIVND (reference sequence). The CDR3 spells CASSIGGYNEQFF.

The rearrangement links TRBV4-2 to TRBJ1-2; without DNA, the TCRdb call of TRBD1 cannot be checked. Germline V gene sequence: CDR1 LGHNA, CDR2 YNFKEQ. This CDR3 spans 18 amino acids. Here the CDR3 reads CASSQDFEGPRIPVGYTF.

This rearrangement joins TRBV5-1 to TRBJ2-7; TCRdb's assignment of TRBD1 cannot be checked, as there is no DNA. CDR3 size: 15 residues. Germline assignment: CDR1 SGHRS and CDR2 YFSETQ. CDR3 sequence: CASSKETGPSYEQYF. Complete variable domain (other parts from reference TRBV5-1 and TRBJ2-7): KAGVTQTPRYLIKTRGQQVTLSCSPISGHRSVSWYQQTPGQGLQFLFEYFSETQRNKGNFPGRFSGRQFSNSRSEMNVSTLELGDSALYLCASSKETGPSYEQYFGPGTRLTVT.

This chain uses TRBV29-1 with TRBJ2-1; the D call of TRBD1 rests on TCRdb alone, since no DNA is present to check it. The CDR3 covers 16 residues. Germline CDR1 reads SQVTM; CDR2 reads ANQGSEA. This CDR3 reads CSVEERGTGYYNEQFF.

J is TRBJ2-1 and V is TRBV11-2; TCRdb designates TRBD2, a call that cannot be tested without DNA. CDR3 length equals 15 residues. Germline CDR1 SGHAT, CDR2 FQNNGV. This CDR3 is CASCERESRYNEQFF.

This chain links TRBV20-1 with TRBJ2-7; there is no DNA to check the TCRdb D call of TRBD1. Per germline, CDR1 DFQATT and CDR2 SNEGSKA (reference sequence). CDR3 length: 17 amino acids. CDR3: CSARDLIGTGDRYEQYF.